A selection of T cell receptor beta chains follows, all from one sample in a study of blood T cell repertoires in COVID-19. Method: immunoSEQ multiplex PCR; TCRdb's copy keeps in-frame clones and lacks some. The sample consists of about 100,000 clones, 70% to 90% of them appearing once. The sequencing input was peripheral blood. All receptors come from an older woman with acute or convalescent COVID-19. Each CDR3 is given with its conserved first and last residue. A D gene is named only where the DNA matches it firmly. Size values are once, few and many counts, or a class for expanded clones, and some rows have none.

d_gene	j_gene	v_gene	abundance	CDR3aa	CDR3nt
TRBD1	TRBJ1-5	TRBV19	.	CASRDRGLSNQPQHF	TGTGCCAGTAGAGACAGGGGGCTTAGCAATCAGCCCCAGCATTTT
.	TRBJ2-1	TRBV9	.	CASSPSEAHYNEQFF	TGTGCCAGCAGCCCCAGCGAGGCACACTACAATGAGCAGTTCTTC
.	TRBJ2-3	TRBV7-3	.	CASSSSGGPGTQYF	TGTGCCAGCAGCTCAAGCGGAGGGCCTGGTACGCAGTATTTT
TRBD1	TRBJ1-1	TRBV12-5	.	CASGLVLGQGATEAFF	TGTGCTAGTGGTTTGGTTCTAGGACAGGGGGCAACTGAAGCTTTCTTT
TRBD2	TRBJ2-2	TRBV7-3	few	CASSPLGGRASGELFF	TGTGCCAGCAGCCCCTTGGGAGGGAGGGCGAGCGGGGAGCTGTTTTTT
.	TRBJ1-2	TRBV30	.	CAWSSLSGYTF	TGTGCCTGGAGTTCTCTGTCTGGCTACACCTTC
TRBD2	TRBJ2-1	TRBV5-4	.	CASSPIAGLTYNEQFF	TGTGCCAGCAGCCCAATAGCGGGTTTGACCTACAATGAGCAGTTCTTC
TRBD2	TRBJ2-5	TRBV3-1/TRBV3-2	.	CASSPGGMSVLETQYF	TGTGCCAGCAGCCCGGGGGGGATGTCGGTATTAGAGACCCAGTACTTC
TRBD1	TRBJ2-5	TRBV5-4	.	CASSLNPDRAGTQYF	TGTGCCAGCAGCTTGAACCCAGACAGGGCCGGGACCCAGTACTTC
TRBD2	TRBJ2-2	TRBV5-8	once	CASSYQTSGIRPGELFF	TGTGCCAGCAGCTACCAAACTAGCGGGATAAGGCCCGGGGAGCTGTTTTTT
.	TRBJ1-5	TRBV19	.	CASNPRQGWNQPQHF	TGTGCCAGTAACCCGCGGCAGGGGTGGAATCAGCCCCAGCATTTT
TRBD1	TRBJ1-5	TRBV19	.	CASSTRGQGQNHF	TGTGCCAGTAGCACACGCGGACAGGGCCAAAACCATTTT
.	TRBJ1-4	TRBV5-1	.	CASSSLDRKNEKLFF	TGCGCCAGCAGCTCCCTGGACAGAAAAAATGAAAAACTGTTTTTT
TRBD2	TRBJ2-3	TRBV9	.	CASSVVAGGQDTQYF	TGTGCCAGCAGCGTAGTGGCGGGAGGGCAAGATACGCAGTATTTT
TRBD1	TRBJ1-6	TRBV6-5	.	CATQGAYNSPLHF	TGTGCCACCCAGGGGGCCTATAATTCACCCCTCCACTTT
TRBD2	TRBJ2-7	TRBV7-2	.	CASSRGTSGRRVGSEQYF	TGTGCCAGCAGCCGCGGGACTAGCGGGAGGCGAGTTGGAAGCGAGCAGTACTTC
.	TRBJ2-1	TRBV27	.	CASSSGLGEQFF	TGTGCCAGCAGTTCCGGACTGGGTGAGCAGTTCTTC
.	TRBJ1-5	TRBV27	.	CASSLVWGGLDQPQHF	TGTGCCAGCAGTTTAGTTTGGGGGGGCCTCGATCAGCCCCAGCATTTT
.	TRBJ2-2	TRBV6-5	few	CATVQGNTGELFF	TGTGCCACCGTACAGGGGAACACCGGGGAGCTGTTTTTT
TRBD1	TRBJ2-1	TRBV19	.	CASSIGRGQGAGEQFF	TGTGCCAGTAGTATAGGCCGCGGGCAGGGGGCTGGTGAGCAGTTCTTC
.	TRBJ2-2	TRBV7-8	once	CASSLIGAGELFF	TGTGCCAGCAGCTTAATTGGAGCCGGGGAGCTGTTTTTT
.	TRBJ2-7	TRBV7-6	.	CASSLGNRGGTGSYEQYF	TGTGCCAGCAGCTTAGGGAATCGAGGGGGAACGGGCTCCTACGAGCAGTACTTC
.	TRBJ1-2	TRBV5-5	.	CASSLPQGYGYTF	TGTGCCAGCAGCTTGCCCCAGGGCTATGGCTACACCTTC
TRBD2	TRBJ2-3	TRBV13	.	CASSPTSGYTDTQYF	TGTGCCAGCAGCCCCACTAGCGGCTACACAGATACGCAGTATTTT